Following are 32 T cell receptor beta chains from one sample sequenced in a study of tumor-infiltrating lymphocytes in oesophageal squamous cell carcinoma. TCRdb re-called the PCR reads with MiXCR, one entry per CDR3 protein. The sample carries 3,000 to 4,000 distinct CDR3 sequences, less than 20% recorded once. The specimen was normal esophageal tissue next to the tumor. These receptors were collected from a male donor with esophageal squamous cell carcinoma.

Ten or more counts support this clonotype. V and J are TRBV5-6 and TRBJ2-1; D unresolved. Per the germline V gene, CDR1 is SGHDT and CDR2 is YYEEEE. The CDR3 sequence is 13 residues long. V was shortened by 2 bases and J by 6 bases, with 9 bases between the two germline ends. The CDR3 sequence: CASSFRNGNEQFF. The CDR3 coding sequence is TGTGCCAGCAGCTTTCGAAACGGCAATGAGCAGTTCTTC.

In its sample, this clonotype is medium-sized. The CDR3 DNA is TGTGCCAGCAGTTGGTGGCCTGAGAACACCGGGGAGCTGTTTTTT. This codes for CASSWWPENTGELFF. V and J are TRBV12-3 or TRBV12-4 and TRBJ2-2; D is uncertain. Trimming shortened V by 4 bases and J by 1 base, and 10 bases separated the two germline ends. The CDR3 sequence is 15 residues long.

This clonotype qualifies as medium-sized. A read error is possible here, since a much larger clone lies one base away. The rearrangement uses TRBV7-3 and TRBJ2-1; possibly TRBD2 for D (6 bases). The J call may be wrong; the DNA end is better matched by TRBJ2-7. Looked up from germline, CDR1 is SGHTA and CDR2 is FQGTGA. The CDR3 has 15 residues. CDR3 amino acids: CASSFSGSSYNEQYF. Here the CDR3 DNA reads TGTGCCAGCAGCTTTAGCGGTAGCTCCTACAATGAGCAGTACTTC.

Notes on this clonotype: Germline and junction disagree at one end, which may indicate a read error. The V and J genes are TRBV6-1 and TRBJ1-6; no clear D. There are 15 residues in the CDR3. CDR1 is MNHNS, CDR2 SASEGT, per germline. The CDR3: CASNRASSYNSPLHF. CDR3 sequence (DNA): TGTGCCAGCAATAGAGCGAGCTCCTATAATTCACCCCTCCACTTC.

This clonotype came up many times. The chain has TRBV6-6 and TRBJ1-1, with 9 positions matching TRBD1. J lost 3 bases, V lost 2 bases, and 4 bases had no gene match. Germline values: CDR1 MNHNY, CDR2 SVGAGI (reference sequence). CDR3 length: 15 residues. The CDR3 sequence is CASSYHRGPDTEAFF. CDR3 in DNA: TGTGCCAGCAGTTACCACAGGGGGCCCGACACTGAAGCTTTCTTT.

This clonotype was counted at least ten times. The chain is built from TRBV6-1 and TRBJ1-2, with D maybe TRBD1 (6 bases). The germline V gene encodes CDR1 MNHNS and CDR2 SASEGT. The CDR3 covers 13 residues. V dropped 4 bases and J dropped 4 bases, with 10 bases sitting between them. The chain's CDR3 is CASSVEGGYGYTF. The CDR3 region has the DNA TGTGCCAGCAGTGTCGAAGGGGGCTATGGCTACACCTTC.

This clonotype occurred many times. The chain couples TRBV6-1 to TRBJ2-7; perhaps TRBD2 as D (5 bases). Germline V lookup: CDR1 MNHNS, CDR2 SASEGT. Deletions cut 1 base from V and 4 bases from J, with 8 bases between. The CDR3 covers 13 residues. As DNA, the CDR3 is TGTGCCAGCAGTGAAGAGAGAGGGTACGAGCAGTACTTC. Amino acids: CASSEERGYEQYF.

In this sample, this clonotype is medium-sized. The rearrangement uses TRBV12-3 or TRBV12-4 and TRBJ1-1; D not resolved. The CDR3 totals 13 residues. V lost 2 bases, J lost 5 bases, and 9 bases lay in between. CDR3 amino acids: CASSLSRSTEAFF. CDR3 nucleotide sequence: TGTGCCAGCAGTTTATCCAGATCGACTGAAGCTTTCTTT.

This clonotype was picked up a small number of times. The CDR3 ends on some other residue instead of the conserved phenylalanine or tryptophan, so this is likely a read error. Because the CDR3's place on the DNA is in doubt, the DNA is left out and the CDR3 is given as listed by TCRdb. This chain links TRBV12-3 or TRBV12-4 with TRBJ2-7; TRBD1 is taken as the D call from the table, unchecked against the DNA. The CDR3 is 17 residues long, counting both termini. The CDR3 loop reads CASSLAGGLIYGYTFGS.

By sample share, this clonotype is medium-sized. V and J are TRBV6-1 and TRBJ2-3; possibly TRBD2 for D (6 bases). CDR3 length: 14 amino acids. Germline lookup yields CDR1 MNHNS and CDR2 SASEGT. V gave up 5 bases and J gave up 5 bases, with 14 bases separating them. The DNA for the CDR3 is TGTGCCAGCAGTTATGACGGGGGTAAAGATACGCAGTATTTT. The encoded protein is CASSYDGGKDTQYF.

This clonotype was counted a few times. The chain links TRBV7-2 to TRBJ2-1; 7 nucleotides align to TRBD2. This CDR3 has 15 residues. Germline CDR1 and CDR2: SGHTA and FQGNSA. The trim removed 2 bases at V and 7 bases at J, leaving 8 bases unmatched. The CDR3 coding sequence is TGTGCCAGCAGCTTACGGCTAGCGGTGGGAAATGAGCAGTTCTTC. Protein: CASSLRLAVGNEQFF.

This clonotype occurred many times. It may be a read error: a sequence one base away is much more abundant. The chain joins TRBV11-3 to TRBJ2-5, with 9 positions matching TRBD1. The CDR3 totals 14 residues. Germline loops: CDR1 SGHNT, CDR2 YENEEA. Trimming cost V 3 bases and J 11 bases; bases outside gene matches: 10. CDR3 sequence reads: CASSLGQGIDEQYF. In nucleotides, the CDR3 is TGTGCCAGCAGCTTGGGACAGGGAATCGATGAGCAGTACTTC.

By proportion, this clonotype is medium-sized. The gene calls are TRBV11-3 and TRBJ2-3; possibly TRBD1 or TRBD2 for D (5 bases each). This CDR3 has 14 residues. In germline, CDR1 is SGHNT, CDR2 YENEEA. Trimming stripped 1 base from V and 4 bases from J, with 9 bases between. The CDR3 region is CASSLGGMSDTQYF. The CDR3 nucleotides read TGTGCCAGCAGCTTAGGGGGGATGTCAGATACGCAGTATTTT.

The rearrangement uses TRBV9 and TRBJ2-5; TRBD2 matches 7 bases. Trimming took 2 bases from V and 5 from J; bases not matched to a gene: 6. This CDR3 is built from 14 residues. The germline CDR1 and CDR2 sequences are SGDLS and YYNGEE. In DNA form, the CDR3 reads TGTGCCAGCAGCGTGGGGGGGGTACGCGAGACCCAGTACTTC. Encoded protein: CASSVGGVRETQYF.

In regard to this clonotype: The CDR3 does not end in the conserved phenylalanine or tryptophan, so this is likely a read error. The limits of the CDR3 on the DNA are not certain, so only TCRdb's listed CDR3 is given. This chain joins TRBV6-1 and TRBJ2-6; the table assigns TRBD1, which was not confirmed against the DNA. From germline, CDR1 is MNHNS and CDR2 SASEGT. Counting both end residues, the CDR3 totals 8 amino acids. CDR3: CASSASGT.

This clonotype is large in the sample. The chain carries TRBV7-2 and TRBJ2-7; possible D gene TRBD2, 5 bases. There are 11 residues in the CDR3. Trimming pared 5 bases from V and 3 bases from J, leaving 5 bases between. Germline values: CDR1 SGHTA, CDR2 FQGNSA. The chain's CDR3 is CASSGSYEQYF. Written as DNA, the CDR3 is TGTGCCAGCAGCGGGAGCTACGAGCAGTACTTC.

With regard to this clonotype: One end of the junction is discordant with germline, which a read error may explain. The V and J genes are TRBV5-8 and TRBJ2-7; D perhaps matches TRBD2 (5 bases). CDR1 is SGHTS and CDR2 is YDEGEE in the germline V gene. The CDR3 runs to 18 residues. CDR3 amino acids: CARSLATRLITSYNEQYF. The DNA for the CDR3 is TGTGCCAGAAGCTTGGCCACTAGGCTGATTACGTCCTACAATGAGCAGTACTTC.

This chain uses TRBV5-8 with TRBJ1-6; no clear D. V was shortened by 4 bases and J by 4 bases, with 12 bases between the two germline ends. CDR3 length: 15 residues. Germline loops: CDR1 SGHTS, CDR2 YDEGEE. CDR3 DNA sequence: TGTGCCAGCAGCCCGTTCGGCGGGTATAATTCACCCCTCCACTTT. Its translation: CASSPFGGYNSPLHF. Full variable domain (remainder filled in from reference TRBV5-8 and TRBJ1-6): EAGVTQSPTHLIKTRGQQATLRCSPISGHTSVYWYQQALGLGLQFLLWYDEGEERNRGNFPPRFSGRQFPNYSSELNVNALELEDSALYLCASSPFGGYNSPLHFGNGTRLTVT.

Ten or more counts support this clonotype. The gene calls are TRBV24-1 and TRBJ2-7; 8 nucleotides agree with TRBD2. After removal of 2 bases from V and 3 bases from J, the junction contained 8 bases not matched to a gene. CDR3 length: 16 amino acids. Germline V gene sequence: CDR1 KGHDR, CDR2 SFDVKD. The DNA of the CDR3 is TGTGCCACCAGTGATTCCACCACGGGAGGGATCTACGAGCAGTACTTC. Protein sequence: CATSDSTTGGIYEQYF.

This clonotype occurred many times. The chain joins TRBV5-6 to TRBJ2-5; TRBD2 is a possible D gene (5 bases). This CDR3 comprises 14 residues. CDR1 SGHDT and CDR2 YYEEEE come from the germline V gene. V dropped 7 bases and J dropped 5 bases, with 18 bases sitting between them. The CDR3 here is CASSSEESWETQYF. Here the CDR3 DNA reads TGTGCCAGCTCCTCGGAGGAGTCGTGGGAGACCCAGTACTTC.

This clonotype is labeled as medium-sized. V usage is TRBV7-8 and J usage is TRBJ2-6; D remains ambiguous. The V gene's germline CDR1 is SGHVS and CDR2 FQNEAQ. The CDR3 is 13 amino acids. V lost 3 bases and J lost 3, with 3 bases in between. The CDR3 DNA sequence: TGTGCCAGCAGCTTGGGTGGGGCCAACGTCCTGACTTTC. Protein sequence: CASSLGGANVLTF.

Only one count was recorded for this clonotype. It is likely a read error, because the conserved phenylalanine at the end of the CDR3 is missing. The limits of the CDR3 on the DNA are not certain, so only TCRdb's listed CDR3 is given. The gene calls are TRBV12-3 or TRBV12-4 and TRBJ2-3; the listed D gene, TRBD1, was not tested against the DNA. The CDR3 spans 18 amino acids, including both terminal residues. The CDR3 loop is CASSLSGTGSSYEQYFGP.

By sample fraction, this clonotype is medium-sized. The V gene is TRBV11-2, the J gene TRBJ2-2, with a tentative D call TRBD1 (6 bases). This CDR3 has 15 amino acids. V was cut by 2 bases and J by 7 bases, with 14 bases left in between. From germline, CDR1 is SGHAT and CDR2 FQNNGV. The CDR3 bases are TGTGCCAGCAGCTTACTCACAGGGAGTGGCGGGGAGCTGTTTTTT. Residues: CASSLLTGSGGELFF. Combining the CDR3 with reference TRBV11-2 and TRBJ2-2 gives the whole variable domain EAGVAQSPRYKIIEKRQSVAFWCNPISGHATLYWYQQILGQGPKLLIQFQNNGVVDDSQLPKDRFSAERLKGVDSTLKIQPAKLEDSAVYLCASSLLTGSGGELFFGEGSRLTVL.

Concerning this clonotype itself: A much bigger clone sits one base away, suggesting this may be a read error. The chain combines TRBV10-2 with TRBJ2-4; D may be TRBD2 (8 bases). The better agreement between TRBJ2-1 and the DNA end casts doubt on the J call. Per the germline V gene, CDR1 is WSHSY and CDR2 is SAAADI. The CDR3 has 13 residues. For the CDR3, the DNA is TGCGCCACCGGGAGGGGGCACTCCTACGAGCAGTTCTTC. Translated, it gives CATGRGHSYEQFF.

By its share, this clonotype is large. This chain links TRBV7-3 with TRBJ2-5, with 7 bases fitting TRBD1. This CDR3 is built from 15 residues. Germline values: CDR1 SGHTA, CDR2 FQGTGA. Trimming removed 6 bases from V and 4 bases from J; junction bases left unmatched: 11. CDR3 amino acids: CASRQYGTEGETQYF. The CDR3 coding sequence is TGTGCCAGCAGGCAATACGGGACAGAGGGAGAGACCCAGTACTTC.

This clonotype is medium-sized (0.01 to 0.1%) by share. The CDR3 DNA reads as TGTGCCAGCAGTCCCCCGCCATGGGAGACCCAGTACTTC. It yields the protein CASSPPPWETQYF. The gene calls are TRBV28 and TRBJ2-5; D is ambiguous. Trimming took off 5 bases at V and 5 bases at J, with 12 bases between the two ends. The CDR3 contains 13 residues. Germline loops: CDR1 MDHEN, CDR2 SYDVKM.

This rearrangement joins TRBV9 to TRBJ2-1, with 7 bases identical to TRBD2. The CDR3 has 13 residues. V lost 6 bases to trimming and J lost 5 bases; unmatched junction nucleotides: 5. CDR1 SGDLS and CDR2 YYNGEE come from the germline V gene. Here the CDR3 reads CASNSGYDNEQFF. For the CDR3, the DNA is TGTGCCAGCAATAGCGGGTACGACAATGAGCAGTTCTTC.

The table lists this clonotype with many counts. V and J are TRBV24-1 and TRBJ2-2; D ambiguous. The length of the CDR3 is 14 residues. Per the germline V gene, CDR1 is KGHDR and CDR2 is SFDVKD. The ends were cut back, 2 bases at V and 6 bases at J, with 9 bases in the middle. This CDR3 reads CATSDWVLPGELFF. Written as DNA, the CDR3 is TGTGCCACCAGTGATTGGGTACTGCCCGGGGAGCTGTTTTTT.

The chain uses TRBV7-6 and TRBJ1-4; TRBD1 is a possible D gene (5 bases). CDR1 and CDR2 (germline): SGHVS, FNYEAQ. Trimming pared 5 bases from V and 16 bases from J, leaving 29 bases between. CDR3 length equals 16 residues. The CDR3 bases are TGTGCCAGCAGCCTCAACTTGGGGGAAGGCAATGAAAAGCGGTTTTTT. It yields the protein CASSLNLGEGNEKRFF.

In its sample, this clonotype was seen a few times. This chain links TRBV5-1 with TRBJ2-7, with D unresolved. Germline values: CDR1 SGHRS, CDR2 YFSETQ. This CDR3 has 14 amino acids. Trimming removed 0 bases from V and 2 bases from J, with 9 bases in between. CDR3 sequence (DNA): TGCGCCAGCAGCTTGGCTGGCACCACCTACGAGCAGTACTTC. Protein: CASSLAGTTYEQYF.

Concerning this clonotype itself: This likely comes from a read error, as the CDR3 has no conserved phenylalanine or tryptophan at its end. It is unclear where the CDR3 begins or ends on the DNA, so no DNA is shown, and the CDR3 is as TCRdb lists it. The chain joins TRBV7-8 to TRBJ1-1; the D call of TRBD1 is as the table states it, not checked on the DNA. The CDR3 adds up to 17 amino acids, both ends counted. CDR1 and CDR2 (germline): SGHVS, FQNEAQ. This CDR3 is CASSLGGQEKNIQFFGP.

This clonotype was detected many times. Since a much larger clone is just one base distant, this may be a read error. In DNA, the CDR3 is TGCGCCAGCAGGGCTAGCGGGGGCGATGAGCAGTACTTC. This gives the protein CASRASGGDEQYF. The chain combines TRBV10-1 with TRBJ2-7, with 10 bases that match TRBD2. The junction had 6 bases not matched to a gene; V was cut back by 6 bases and J by 7 bases. Germline V gene sequence: CDR1 WNHNN, CDR2 SYGVQD (reference sequence). CDR3 length: 13 residues.